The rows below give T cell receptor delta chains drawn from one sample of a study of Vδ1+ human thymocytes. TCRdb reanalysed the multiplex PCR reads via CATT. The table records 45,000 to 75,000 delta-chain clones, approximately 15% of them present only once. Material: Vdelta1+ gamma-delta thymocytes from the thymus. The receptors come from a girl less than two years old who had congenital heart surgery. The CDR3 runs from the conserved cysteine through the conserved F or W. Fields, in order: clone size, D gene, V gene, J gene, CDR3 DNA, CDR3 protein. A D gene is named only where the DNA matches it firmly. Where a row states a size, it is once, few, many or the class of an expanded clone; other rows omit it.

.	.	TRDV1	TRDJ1	TGTGCTCTTGGGGAGTCTTTCCGCCATAAACTCATCTTT	CALGESFRHKLIF
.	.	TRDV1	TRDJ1	TGTGCTCTTGGGGAACTGACACCGAACACCGATAAACTCATCTTT	CALGELTPNTDKLIF
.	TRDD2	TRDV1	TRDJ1	TGTGCTCTTAGCTTCCTACGTGGCTGGGATTCCAGGTACACCGATAAGCTCATCTTT	CALSFLRGWDSRYTDKLIF
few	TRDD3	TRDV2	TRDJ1	TGTGCCTGTATGGGGGATACGGGGTTGGCGGATAAACTCATCTTT	CACMGDTGLADKLIF
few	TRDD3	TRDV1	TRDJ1	TGTGCTCTTGCTTCCCTCGGGGGGATCCACGATAAACTCATCTTT	CALASLGGIHDKLIF
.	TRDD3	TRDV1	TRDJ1	TGTGCTCTTGGGGAAGGGGTAGCTGGGGGACTATACACCGATAAACTCATCTTT	CALGEGVAGGLYTDKLIF
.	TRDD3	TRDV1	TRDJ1	TGTGCTCTTGGGGAACTCGGCCAGCGATCTCGCTGGGGGAACACCGATAAACTCATCTTT	CALGELGQRSRWGNTDKLIF
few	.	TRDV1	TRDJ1	TGTGCTCTTGGGGAATGGCCTTCCTCCCTTATGGGGGCCACCGATAAACTCATCTTT	CALGEWPSSLMGATDKLIF
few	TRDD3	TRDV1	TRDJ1	TGTGCTCTTGGGGGCAGTACGGAGACCAACTTACTGGGGGATCGGCTTACCGATAAACTCATCTTT	CALGGSTETNLLGDRLTDKLIF
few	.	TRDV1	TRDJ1	TGTGCTCTTGGGGAATTCGGTCCTGACGCCTTTCTCGATAAACTCATCTTT	CALGEFGPDAFLDKLIF
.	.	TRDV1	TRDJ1	TGTGCTCTTGGGGAACTAACGCCGGGGCGGGGAAAACTCATCTTT	CALGELTPGRGKLIF
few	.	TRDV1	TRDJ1	TGTGCTCTTGGGGGCCCTACCCTCCCATACGCCGATAAACTCATCTTT	CALGGPTLPYADKLIF
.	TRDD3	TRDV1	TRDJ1	TGTGCTCTTGGGGAGTTAGGGGGCACATCGGAATGGTACTGGGGGATCTATAAACTCATCTTT	CALGELGGTSEWYWGIYKLIF
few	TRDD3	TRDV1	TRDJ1	TGTGCTCTTGGGGAACTCCCTACGAATGGATACGCCGCCTACACCGATAAACTCATCTTT	CALGELPTNGYAAYTDKLIF
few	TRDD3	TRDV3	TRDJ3	TGTGCCTTCCCCCTCATCAGGGTGAGGGGGATACCCAGCTCCTGGGACACCCGACAGATGTTTTTC	CAFPLIRVRGIPSSWDTRQMFF
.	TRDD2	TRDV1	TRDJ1	TGTGCTCTTGGGGTCTTTTCCTACTTTGGTCCTGGAGGCGATAAACTCATCTTT	CALGVFSYFGPGGDKLIF
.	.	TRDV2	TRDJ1	TGTGCCTGTGACACCGATGGGGATTACCCCGATAAACTCATCTTT	CACDTDGDYPDKLIF
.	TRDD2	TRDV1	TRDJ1	TGTGCTCTTGGGAATCGCCTTCCTACAAGGGCTGGGGTCCCCACCGATAAACTCATCTTT	CALGNRLPTRAGVPTDKLIF
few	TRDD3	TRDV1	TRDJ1	TGTGCTCTTGGGGAAGGACGGTCTTACTGGGGGTCCACTACTAAACTCATCTTT	CALGEGRSYWGSTTKLIF
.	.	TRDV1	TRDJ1	TGTGCTCTTGGGGAAGAACACCCTGCGAGGTTCACCGATAAACTCATCTTT	CALGEEHPARFTDKLIF
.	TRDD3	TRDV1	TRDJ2	TGTGCTCTTGGGGAACTCCCCACTGGGGGATTCCTGACAGCACAACTCTTCTTT	CALGELPTGGFLTAQLFF
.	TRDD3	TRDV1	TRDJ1	TGTGCTCTTGGGGAACTCCCTATCCGGGGGATACCCAGGTACACCGATAAACTCATCTTT	CALGELPIRGIPRYTDKLIF
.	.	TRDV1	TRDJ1	TGTGCTCTTGGGGAACTAGCTCCGTTGCGGATTTGGTACACCGATAAACTCATCTTT	CALGELAPLRIWYTDKLIF
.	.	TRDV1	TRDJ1	TGTGCTCTTGGGAAGAGCGGGTACGCGGCCGATAAACTCATCTTT	CALGKSGYAADKLIF
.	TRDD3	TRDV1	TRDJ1	TGTGCTCTTGGGGAAAGTGAACCTCTGGGGGATATCGATAAACTCATCTTT	CALGESEPLGDIDKLIF
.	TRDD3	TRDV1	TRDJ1	TGTGCTCTTGGGGCCTGCAGGGGATTCCGGCTGTCTGGGGGTTGGTACACCGATAAACTCATCTTT	CALGACRGFRLSGGWYTDKLIF
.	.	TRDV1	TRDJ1	TGTGCTCTTGGGGAACCCCCCTCCCACTACGGGCCCCCCGTATCGTACACCGATAAACTCATCTTT	CALGEPPSHYGPPVSYTDKLIF
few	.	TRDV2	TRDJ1	TGTGCCTGTGACACCGAGTTTCCCGCCGATAAACTCATCTTT	CACDTEFPADKLIF
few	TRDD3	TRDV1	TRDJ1	TGTGCTCTTGGGCCTACGTCCGGAGTCGGTGTCGGGTGGGGGATACCCATGTACACCGATAAACTCATCTTT	CALGPTSGVGVGWGIPMYTDKLIF
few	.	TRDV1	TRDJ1	TGTGCTCTTGGGTCAGGAGGCCTACCTTCAATACGGTACACCGATAAACTCATCTTT	CALGSGGLPSIRYTDKLIF
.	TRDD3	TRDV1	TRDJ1	TGTGCTCTTGGGGTACACATTCCTGCGACCGAGTACTGGGGTCCCTCGGGCGATAAACTCATCTTT	CALGVHIPATEYWGPSGDKLIF
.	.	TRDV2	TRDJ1	TGTGCCTGTGACACCGGGAGGGCCCTTTACCTAGGGCCACTCATCTTT	CACDTGRALYLGPLIF
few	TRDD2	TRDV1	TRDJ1	TGTGCTCTTGGGGAACTCAGCCTTCCTACATCCGCTGCTGGGGGGCCTATCCCGTACACCGATAAACTCATCTTT	CALGELSLPTSAAGGPIPYTDKLIF
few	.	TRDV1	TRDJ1	TGTGCTCTTGGTCCCTTCCTACTGAGGGATACGTTAAATGCGTACACCGATAAACTCATCTTT	CALGPFLLRDTLNAYTDKLIF
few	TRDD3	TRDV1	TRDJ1	TGTGCTCTTGGGGAACTTCCCTTCCTACTGATACTGGGGGATAGAGGTGGATACACCGATAAACTCATCTTT	CALGELPFLLILGDRGGYTDKLIF
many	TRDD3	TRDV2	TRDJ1	TGTGCCTGTGACACACTGGGGCCGCGGGAACTCATCTTT	CACDTLGPRELIF
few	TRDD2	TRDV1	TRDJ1	TGTGCTCTTGGGGAACTTGACGAACTTCCTACGCCCGTCCGGGGCACCGATAAACTCATCTTT	CALGELDELPTPVRGTDKLIF
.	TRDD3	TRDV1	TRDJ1	TGTGCTCTTGGGGAACAGGCACCCCGTCCGGGGGATGGAACCGATAAACTCATCTTT	CALGEQAPRPGDGTDKLIF
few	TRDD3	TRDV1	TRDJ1	TGTGCTCTTGGGGAAGACAGAGGGACTAGTACTGGGGGTTGCAGATACACCGATAAACACATCTTT	CALGEDRGTSTGGCRYTDKHIF
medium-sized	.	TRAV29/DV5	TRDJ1	TGTGCAGCAAGCGAGTTTTTCCCCTACACCGATAAACTCATCTTT	CAASEFFPYTDKLIF
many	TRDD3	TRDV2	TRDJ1	TGTGCCTGTGAATTACTTTTTTGGGGGAATAAACTCATCTTT	CACELLFWGNKLIF